Listed below are T cell receptor beta chains from one sample, sequenced in a study of T cell clones after liver transplantation. The table came from immunoSEQ multiplex PCR; TCRdb's copy has only in-frame clones and leaves some out. Among 85,000 to 110,000 clones listed, around 80% were seen once. Source: CD4+ T cells from blood, taken around 44 months after liver transplant. The receptors here all came from a human patient who received a liver transplant. Part of the T cells may come from the graft donor. CDR3s include the opening cysteine and the closing phenylalanine or tryptophan. The D gene is left open where the match is weak. Only part of the rows carry a size: once, few, many, or a class if the clone is expanded.

cdr3_aa cdr3_nt d_call j_call clone_size v_call
CASRGGVGEQYF TGTGCCAGCCGGGGCGGGGTGGGCGAGCAGTACTTC NA TRBJ2-7 NA TRBV6-5
CASGRGTDTQYF TGTGCCAGCGGGCGCGGCACAGATACGCAGTATTTT NA TRBJ2-3 NA TRBV28
CASSKAVTGGPNTEAFF TGTGCCAGCAGCAAAGCTGTAACAGGGGGACCTAACACTGAAGCTTTCTTT NA TRBJ1-1 NA TRBV21-1
CASSVGTGVLDTEAFF TGCGCCAGCAGCGTAGGGACAGGGGTGTTGGACACTGAAGCTTTCTTT TRBD1 TRBJ1-1 NA TRBV5-1
CASSNAGLQETQYF TGTGCCAGCAGTAACGCAGGACTGCAAGAGACCCAGTACTTC NA TRBJ2-5 once TRBV2
CASSLPPYNEQFF TGTGCCAGCAGTTTACCCCCATACAATGAGCAGTTCTTC NA TRBJ2-1 NA TRBV27
CASSRDASYEQYF TGTGCCAGCAGCAGGGACGCCTCCTACGAGCAGTACTTC NA TRBJ2-7 NA TRBV4-2
CAISSSGANVLTF TGTGCCATTTCGAGCTCTGGGGCCAACGTCCTGACTTTC NA TRBJ2-6 few TRBV27
CASGIMGGETQYF TGTGCTAGTGGTATTATGGGCGGGGAGACCCAGTACTTC NA TRBJ2-5 few TRBV12-5
CASSHGGLNTGELFF TGTGCCAGCAGCCACGGGGGGTTGAACACCGGGGAGCTGTTTTTT TRBD2 TRBJ2-2 NA TRBV5-4
CASGYNEQFF TGTGCCAGCGGATACAATGAGCAGTTCTTC NA TRBJ2-1 NA TRBV7-8
CASSLGWGGLSYTF TGTGCCAGCAGTTTAGGGTGGGGTGGACTTAGCTACACCTTC NA TRBJ1-2 NA TRBV28
CASSLIHGQTSTDTQYF TGTGCCAGCAGCTTAATCCATGGGCAGACGAGCACAGATACGCAGTATTTT NA TRBJ2-3 NA TRBV7-3
CASSPAWAATYEQYF TGTGCCAGCAGCCCAGCTTGGGCGGCGACCTACGAGCAGTACTTC NA TRBJ2-7 NA TRBV9
CASSPTSSTGPHF TGTGCCAGCTCACCCACTAGCTCCACCGGGCCGCATTTT NA TRBJ1-5 NA TRBV18
CASSYYGTNTEAFF TGTGCCAGCAGTTATTACGGAACGAACACTGAAGCTTTCTTT NA TRBJ1-1 NA TRBV6-5
CASSPPPADTQYF TGTGCCAGCTCACCACCTCCGGCGGATACGCAGTATTTT NA TRBJ2-3 NA TRBV18
CASRTRAGEGPDTQYF TGCGCCAGCAGAACTAGAGCGGGAGAGGGGCCAGATACGCAGTATTTT TRBD2 TRBJ2-3 once TRBV5-1
CASSLFPLRDTRPLNQPQHF TGTGCCAGCAGTTTATTCCCACTCAGGGACACCCGGCCCCTCAATCAGCCCCAGCATTTT NA TRBJ1-5 NA TRBV28
CASSVGPGQRSYEQYF TGTGCCAGCAGCGTAGGCCCGGGCCAGAGATCCTACGAGCAGTACTTC NA TRBJ2-7 NA TRBV9
CASSILSRDRPNEQYF TGTGCCAGTAGTATCCTTTCCCGGGACAGGCCTAATGAGCAGTACTTC TRBD1 TRBJ2-7 NA TRBV19
CASSIKFTPGKNIQYF TGTGCCAGTAGTATAAAATTCACCCCCGGGAAAAACATTCAGTACTTC NA TRBJ2-4 few TRBV19
CASSLGDRAINQPQHF TGCGCCAGCAGCTTGGGGGACAGGGCCATCAATCAGCCCCAGCATTTT TRBD1 TRBJ1-5 NA TRBV5-1
CASSYKEYSYNEQFF TGTGCCAGCAGTTACAAGGAGTACTCCTACAATGAGCAGTTCTTC NA TRBJ2-1 NA TRBV6-6
CASSPQVGRAEKLFF TGTGCCAGCTCACCACAGGTGGGCAGGGCCGAAAAACTGTTTTTT NA TRBJ1-4 NA TRBV18
CASSTGTHTGELFF TGTGCCAGTAGTACCGGGACACACACCGGGGAGCTGTTTTTT NA TRBJ2-2 NA TRBV19
CASSQDRGLRNNEQFF TGTGCCAGCAGCCAAGACAGGGGCCTCCGCAACAATGAGCAGTTCTTC TRBD1 TRBJ2-1 NA TRBV5-6
CASSFRRNQPYNEQFF TGTGCCAGCAGTTTTCGAAGGAACCAACCCTACAATGAGCAGTTCTTC NA TRBJ2-1 NA TRBV27
CSVTPGQGLRDTIYF TGCAGCGTTACTCCGGGACAGGGGCTTAGGGACACCATATATTTT TRBD1 TRBJ1-3 NA TRBV29-1
CATPRGRGQISYEQYF TGTGCCACCCCCCGGGGCAGGGGGCAGATAAGCTACGAGCAGTACTTC TRBD1 TRBJ2-7 NA TRBV9
CASSDGQGASGELFF TGTGCCAGCAGTGATGGTCAGGGGGCGTCCGGGGAGCTGTTTTTT TRBD1 TRBJ2-2 NA TRBV2
CASSPDRGLLYNEQFF TGCGCCAGCAGCCCTGACAGGGGACTTCTCTACAATGAGCAGTTCTTC TRBD1 TRBJ2-1 NA TRBV5-1
CSVVGAETNTEAFF TGCAGCGTTGTTGGGGCCGAAACGAACACTGAAGCTTTCTTT NA TRBJ1-1 once TRBV29-1
CASSVRETQYF TGTGCCAGCAGTGTACGGGAGACCCAGTACTTC NA TRBJ2-5 once TRBV6-5
CASSLSSMSWDRNEKLFF TGTGCCAGCAGTTTATCCTCCATGAGTTGGGACAGGAATGAAAAACTGTTTTTT TRBD1 TRBJ1-4 NA TRBV27
CASSRRDRGLGSNQPQHF TGTGCCAGCAGCCGCCGGGACAGGGGACTCGGTAGCAATCAGCCCCAGCATTTT TRBD1 TRBJ1-5 NA TRBV5-8
CASSGQALQETQYF TGTGCCAGTAGTGGGCAGGCATTACAAGAGACCCAGTACTTC NA TRBJ2-5 once TRBV19
CAWSLTRGEKLFF TGTGCCTGGAGCCTTACAAGGGGGGAAAAACTGTTTTTT NA TRBJ1-4 NA TRBV30
CASSVAASAYNEQFF TGTGCCAGCAGCGTAGCGGCCTCAGCATACAATGAGCAGTTCTTC NA TRBJ2-1 NA TRBV9
CASSQWWGGEKLFF TGTGCCAGCAGCCAATGGTGGGGTGGCGAAAAACTGTTTTTT NA TRBJ1-4 NA TRBV4-2
CASTLPGLAGGHRDGEQYF TGTGCCAGCACCCTGCCCGGACTAGCGGGAGGACATCGGGACGGCGAGCAGTACTTC TRBD2 TRBJ2-7 NA TRBV28
CASSQRRRGEKLFF TGTGCCAGCAGCCAAAGGAGACGGGGTGAAAAACTGTTTTTT NA TRBJ1-4 NA TRBV14
CASSLGRGGYEQYF TGTGCCAGCAGTCTGGGCAGGGGAGGCTACGAGCAGTACTTC NA TRBJ2-7 NA TRBV27
CASTHGGVSTDTQYF TGCGCCAGCACCCATGGGGGGGTCAGCACAGATACGCAGTATTTT TRBD2 TRBJ2-3 NA TRBV5-1
CASSYDRYGYTF TGTGCCAGCAGCTACGACCGGTATGGCTACACCTTC NA TRBJ1-2 once TRBV6-5